Following are 21 T cell receptor beta chains from one sample sequenced in a study of shared clonotypes between healthy human individuals. Clones were sequenced by immunoSEQ multiplex PCR, and TCRdb holds only the in-frame ones, with some missing. The sample lists approximately 2.4 million clones, approximately 95% seen once, with around 0.13% in the top ten. Sequences were obtained from naive CD4+ T cells sorted from blood. The subset is: CD45RA+ positively selected. The receptor set was obtained from a man aged 18-30 years in good health.

This chain connects TRBV18 to TRBJ1-1, with 10 bases fitting TRBD1. The CDR3 consists of 15 residues. Losses at the gene ends were 3 bases for V and 4 bases for J; bases not matched to a gene: 5. Germline V gene lookup returns CDR1 KGHSH and CDR2 LQKENI. The chain's CDR3 is CASSPGTGVFTEAFF. The CDR3 DNA follows: TGTGCCAGCTCACCGGGGACAGGGGTTTTCACTGAAGCTTTCTTT. The full variable domain, in which reference TRBV18 and TRBJ1-1 provide the parts outside the CDR3, is NAGVMQNPRHLVRRRGQEARLRCSPMKGHSHVYWYRQLPEEGLKFMVYLQKENIIDESGMPKERFSAEFPKEGPSILRIQQVVRGDSAAYFCASSPGTGVFTEAFFGQGTRLTVV.

The chain recombines TRBV6-6 with TRBJ1-2; 9 bases match TRBD1. The junction had 3 bases not matched to a gene; V was cut back by 0 bases and J by 4 bases. The CDR3 has 15 amino acids. Per the germline V gene, CDR1 is MNHNY and CDR2 is SVGAGI (reference sequence). The DNA of the CDR3 is TGTGCCAGCAGTTACTCGACAGGGGGACCCTATGGCTACACCTTC. This codes for CASSYSTGGPYGYTF.

V is TRBV7-9 and J is TRBJ2-5, with 12 positions matching TRBD2. There are 17 residues in the CDR3. Germline V lookup: CDR1 SEHNR, CDR2 FQNEAQ (reference sequence). J was trimmed by 4 bases and V by 1 base; bases with no gene match: 7. The CDR3 reads CASSLEASGGARETQYF. The CDR3, as DNA: TGTGCCAGCAGCTTAGAGGCTAGCGGGGGGGCCAGAGAGACCCAGTACTTC.

This chain joins TRBV6-1 and TRBJ2-3; D possibly corresponds to TRBD1 (6 bases). V was cut by 3 bases and J by 3 bases, with 10 bases left in between. Germline values: CDR1 MNHNS, CDR2 SASEGT. The length of the CDR3 is 14 residues. The CDR3 coding sequence is TGTGCCAGCAGTGAGAGGGGGAGAACAGATACGCAGTATTTT. Its protein is CASSERGRTDTQYF.

V gene TRBV6-5 combines with J gene TRBJ2-7; D is undetermined. The CDR3 extends over 11 amino acids. Germline values: CDR1 MNHEY, CDR2 SVGAGI. V was cut by 7 bases and J by 6 bases, with 10 bases left in between. The CDR3 DNA sequence: TGTGCCAGCATGCGGTCTGGCGAGCAGTACTTC. The encoded protein is CASMRSGEQYF.

CDR3 in amino acids: CASSPQREGSGYTF. The CDR3 bases are TGTGCCAGCTCACCACAAAGGGAGGGATCTGGCTACACCTTC. The chain links TRBV18 to TRBJ1-2; D unresolved. V was cut by 1 base and J by 7 bases, with 13 bases left in between. Germline CDR1 reads KGHSH; CDR2 reads LQKENI. There are 14 residues in the CDR3.

The chain carries TRBV6-5 and TRBJ2-7, with TRBD1 matching 11 bases. The V gene's germline CDR1 is MNHEY and CDR2 SVGAGI. The CDR3 has 15 amino acids. V was pared by 6 bases and J by 7 bases, with 11 bases of the junction left unmatched. CDR3 nucleotides: TGTGCCAGCAGCTCGCCGGGACAGGGGGTATGGGAGCAGTACTTC. Protein: CASSSPGQGVWEQYF.

The CDR3 sequence is CAWRGHEKLFF. In DNA, the CDR3 is TGTGCCTGGAGGGGTCATGAAAAACTGTTTTTT. The genes are TRBV30 and TRBJ1-4; D gene unclear. There are 11 residues in the CDR3. The germline V and J ends were trimmed by 3 bases and 6 bases, with 5 bases remaining between them. Germline values: CDR1 GTSNPN, CDR2 SVGIG (reference sequence).

This sequence joins TRBV13 and TRBJ2-3; 10 bases map to TRBD2. The CDR3 covers 16 residues. Germline CDR1 is PRHDT and CDR2 is FYEKMQ (reference sequence). With V trimmed by 6 bases and J by 0 bases, 6 bases remained unmatched. The CDR3 coding sequence is TGTGCCAGCAGTAGCGGGAGGCCCTCTAGCACAGATACGCAGTATTTT. This sequence encodes CASSSGRPSSTDTQYF.

The V call is TRBV4-1, the J call TRBJ1-6; D gene ambiguous. The CDR3 is 14 residues long. Germline-derived CDR1 and CDR2 are MGHRA and YSYEKL. V shed 6 bases and J shed 7 bases, with 13 bases lying between them. This chain's CDR3 is CASRTSGVNSPLHF. The CDR3 DNA sequence: TGCGCCAGCAGAACCAGCGGGGTGAATTCACCCCTCCACTTT.

CDR3 amino acids: CASSEELRQYF. In DNA form, the CDR3 reads TGTGCCAGCAGTGAAGAGTTGCGGCAGTACTTC. The chain carries TRBV2 and TRBJ2-7; D gene uncertain. V gave up 1 base and J gave up 9 bases, with 7 bases separating them. Germline V lookup: CDR1 SNHLY, CDR2 FYNNEI. This CDR3 has 11 residues.

This rearrangement joins TRBV5-1 to TRBJ1-2; D ambiguous. The germline CDR1 and CDR2 sequences are SGHRS and YFSETQ. This CDR3 spans 15 amino acids. With 0 bases removed from V and 3 bases from J, the gap between germline ends came to 12 bases. CDR3 protein: CASSLDEGAYYGYTF. CDR3 in DNA: TGCGCCAGCAGCTTGGATGAGGGAGCCTACTATGGCTACACCTTC.

The chain joins TRBV11-2 to TRBJ2-7; tentative D call: TRBD2 (6 bases). Germline V CDR1 and CDR2: SGHAT, FQNNGV. The CDR3 consists of 14 residues. The ends were cut back, 5 bases at V and 1 base at J, with 12 bases in the middle. The CDR3 loop reads CASSALTSSYEQYF. The CDR3 region has the DNA TGTGCCAGCAGCGCCTTGACTAGTTCCTACGAGCAGTACTTC.

This clone has just one count. The genes are TRBV6-1 and TRBJ2-5; D not certain. Germline CDR1 is MNHNS and CDR2 is SASEGT. Between the trimmed V and J ends, which lost 3 bases and 0 bases, there was a span of 11 bases. The CDR3 covers 15 residues. The CDR3 DNA reads TGTGCCAGCAGTGAGGGCTTGGGGTACCAAGAGACCCAGTACTTC. Protein sequence: CASSEGLGYQETQYF.

CDR3 coding DNA: TGCGCCAGCAGCCATTTCCTGATCCCGGGACAGGCATACAATGAGCAGTTCTTC. Its translation: CASSHFLIPGQAYNEQFF. The rearrangement links TRBV4-1 to TRBJ2-1, with 8 bases that match TRBD1. This CDR3 spans 18 amino acids. CDR1 is MGHRA, CDR2 YSYEKL, per germline. J was trimmed by 4 bases and V by 3 bases; bases with no gene match: 14.

Written as DNA, the CDR3 is TGTGCCAGCAGCCCAGCGGGACAGCCCTACGAGCAGTACTTC. Translation: CASSPAGQPYEQYF. The chain recombines TRBV13 with TRBJ2-7; D is perhaps TRBD1 or TRBD2 (7 bases each). Trimming left V 5 bases short and J 2 bases short, with 13 bases between. Germline values: CDR1 PRHDT, CDR2 FYEKMQ (reference sequence). The CDR3 is made up of 14 amino acids.

V gene TRBV7-9 combines with J gene TRBJ1-3; D is undetermined. With 1 base removed from V and 0 bases from J, the gap between germline ends came to 7 bases. The CDR3 consists of 15 residues. CDR1 is SEHNR and CDR2 is FQNEAQ in the germline V gene (reference sequence). DNA of the CDR3: TGTGCCAGCAGCTTAGTTGCCTCCTCTGGAAACACCATATATTTT. This gives the protein CASSLVASSGNTIYF. The whole variable domain, remainder taken from reference TRBV7-9 and TRBJ1-3, is DTGVSQNPRHKITKRGQNVTFRCDPISEHNRLYWYRQTLGQGPEFLTYFQNEAQLEKSRLLSDRFSAERPKGSFSTLEIQRTEQGDSAMYLCASSLVASSGNTIYFGEGSWLTVV.

The rearrangement joins TRBV6-1 to TRBJ2-3; tentative D call: TRBD1 (5 bases). V dropped 1 base and J dropped 2 bases, with 13 bases sitting between them. Germline CDR1 is MNHNS and CDR2 is SASEGT. The CDR3 loop spans 16 amino acids. CDR3 DNA sequence: TGTGCCAGCAGTGAAGGGGGCCCGGAGATCACAGATACGCAGTATTTT. As protein: CASSEGGPEITDTQYF.

CDR3 sequence: CASSSRPQGNTEAFF. The CDR3 bases are TGTGCCAGCAGTAGCCGCCCACAGGGGAACACTGAAGCTTTCTTT. V usage is TRBV2 and J usage is TRBJ1-1; TRBD1 is a possible D gene (6 bases). Germline V gene sequence: CDR1 SNHLY, CDR2 FYNNEI. CDR3 length equals 15 residues. The ends were cut back, 5 bases at V and 1 base at J, with 14 bases in the middle.

This sequence joins TRBV10-3 and TRBJ2-5; 8 bases agree with TRBD2. V lost 6 bases, J lost 4 bases, and 4 bases stayed unmatched. This CDR3 contains 13 residues. Germline-derived CDR1 and CDR2 are ENHRY and SYGVKD. Here the CDR3 reads CAISPTSGETQYF. CDR3 in DNA: TGTGCCATCAGCCCTACTAGCGGAGAGACCCAGTACTTC.

V gene TRBV10-3 combines with J gene TRBJ1-5; D remains ambiguous. Trimming pared 7 bases from V and 3 bases from J, leaving 10 bases between. Germline CDR1 reads ENHRY; CDR2 reads SYGVKD. The CDR3 spans 13 residues. CDR3 sequence reads: CAITDGVNQPQHF. CDR3 nucleotide sequence: TGTGCCATCACGGACGGGGTCAATCAGCCCCAGCATTTT.